A selection of T cell receptor beta chains follows, all from one sample in a study of T cell responses to AZD1222 COVID-19 vaccine. Profiled with immunoSEQ multiplex PCR; TCRdb holds only in-frame clones, not every one. The profile shows 82,000 or so clones, approximately 91% of them singletons. The sequencing used peripheral blood, collected on day 0 of AZD1222 vaccination. All receptors derive from an adult in good health. CDR3s include the opening cysteine and the closing phenylalanine or tryptophan. The D gene is left open where the match is weak. The size field is filled for only some rows; it gives once, few, many or a size class.

TRBJ2-3,TRBD2,TRBV7-2,-,CASSTRTSGADTQYF,TGTGCCAGCAGCACACGGACTAGCGGGGCAGATACGCAGTATTTT
TRBJ2-7,-,TRBV28,-,CASSLLGRNYEQYF,TGTGCCAGCAGTTTACTAGGGCGAAACTACGAGCAGTACTTC
TRBJ2-7,-,TRBV19,-,CASSRDNSYEQYF,TGTGCCAGTAGTAGGGACAACTCCTACGAGCAGTACTTC
TRBJ1-5,-,TRBV5-1,-,CASSFGGENQPQHF,TGCGCCAGCAGCTTCGGGGGGGAGAATCAGCCCCAGCATTTT
TRBJ2-6,TRBD2,TRBV5-4,-,CASSFPGGGANVLTF,TGTGCCAGCAGCTTTCCGGGAGGGGGGGCCAACGTCCTGACTTTC
TRBJ1-2,TRBD1,TRBV19,-,CASRGTGLGNYGYTF,TGTGCCAGTAGGGGGACAGGGCTCGGGAACTATGGCTACACCTTC
TRBJ2-7,TRBD1,TRBV5-1,once,CASSLGTGGAEQYF,TGCGCCAGCAGCTTGGGGACAGGGGGCGCCGAGCAGTACTTC
TRBJ2-7,TRBD2,TRBV6-5,many,CASSYSLAGVFYEQYF,TGTGCCAGCAGTTACTCTCTAGCGGGGGTTTTCTACGAGCAGTACTTC
TRBJ1-6,-,TRBV11-3,-,CASSLGGENNSPLHF,TGTGCCAGCAGCTTAGGAGGGGAGAATAATTCACCCCTCCACTTT
TRBJ2-1,-,TRBV29-1,once,CSVEGSSYNEQFF,TGCAGCGTTGAAGGCAGTTCCTACAATGAGCAGTTCTTC
TRBJ1-3,-,TRBV5-4,few,CASSLGQSSGNTIYF,TGTGCCAGCAGCTTGGGACAGAGCTCTGGAAACACCATATATTTT
TRBJ2-3,TRBD2,TRBV27,once,CASSPGTSGFTDTQYF,TGTGCCAGCAGTCCCGGGACTAGCGGGTTCACAGATACGCAGTATTTT
TRBJ2-2,TRBD2,TRBV6-5,-,CASKLGLAGTGELFF,TGTGCCAGCAAACTGGGACTAGCGGGGACCGGGGAGCTGTTTTTT
TRBJ1-4,-,TRBV9,-,CASSERGATNEKLFF,TGTGCCAGCAGCGAGAGGGGGGCAACTAATGAAAAACTGTTTTTT
TRBJ1-1,-,TRBV28,-,CASSLMNTEAFF,TGTGCCAGCAGTCTAATGAACACTGAAGCTTTCTTT
TRBJ2-7,TRBD2,TRBV6-5,-,CASRGERGEQYF,TGTGCCAGCAGGGGAGAGCGGGGCGAGCAGTACTTC
TRBJ1-3,-,TRBV28,few,CAAGKSSGNTIYF,TGTGCCGCGGGGAAAAGCTCTGGAAACACCATATATTTT
TRBJ2-7,TRBD2,TRBV6-5,-,CASSYQRGEAYEQYF,TGTGCCAGCAGTTACCAACGGGGGGAGGCCTACGAGCAGTACTTC
TRBJ2-1,TRBD2,TRBV23-1,-,CASTSPWGGSSYNEQFF,TGCGCCAGCACCTCTCCCTGGGGGGGGTCCTCCTACAATGAGCAGTTCTTC